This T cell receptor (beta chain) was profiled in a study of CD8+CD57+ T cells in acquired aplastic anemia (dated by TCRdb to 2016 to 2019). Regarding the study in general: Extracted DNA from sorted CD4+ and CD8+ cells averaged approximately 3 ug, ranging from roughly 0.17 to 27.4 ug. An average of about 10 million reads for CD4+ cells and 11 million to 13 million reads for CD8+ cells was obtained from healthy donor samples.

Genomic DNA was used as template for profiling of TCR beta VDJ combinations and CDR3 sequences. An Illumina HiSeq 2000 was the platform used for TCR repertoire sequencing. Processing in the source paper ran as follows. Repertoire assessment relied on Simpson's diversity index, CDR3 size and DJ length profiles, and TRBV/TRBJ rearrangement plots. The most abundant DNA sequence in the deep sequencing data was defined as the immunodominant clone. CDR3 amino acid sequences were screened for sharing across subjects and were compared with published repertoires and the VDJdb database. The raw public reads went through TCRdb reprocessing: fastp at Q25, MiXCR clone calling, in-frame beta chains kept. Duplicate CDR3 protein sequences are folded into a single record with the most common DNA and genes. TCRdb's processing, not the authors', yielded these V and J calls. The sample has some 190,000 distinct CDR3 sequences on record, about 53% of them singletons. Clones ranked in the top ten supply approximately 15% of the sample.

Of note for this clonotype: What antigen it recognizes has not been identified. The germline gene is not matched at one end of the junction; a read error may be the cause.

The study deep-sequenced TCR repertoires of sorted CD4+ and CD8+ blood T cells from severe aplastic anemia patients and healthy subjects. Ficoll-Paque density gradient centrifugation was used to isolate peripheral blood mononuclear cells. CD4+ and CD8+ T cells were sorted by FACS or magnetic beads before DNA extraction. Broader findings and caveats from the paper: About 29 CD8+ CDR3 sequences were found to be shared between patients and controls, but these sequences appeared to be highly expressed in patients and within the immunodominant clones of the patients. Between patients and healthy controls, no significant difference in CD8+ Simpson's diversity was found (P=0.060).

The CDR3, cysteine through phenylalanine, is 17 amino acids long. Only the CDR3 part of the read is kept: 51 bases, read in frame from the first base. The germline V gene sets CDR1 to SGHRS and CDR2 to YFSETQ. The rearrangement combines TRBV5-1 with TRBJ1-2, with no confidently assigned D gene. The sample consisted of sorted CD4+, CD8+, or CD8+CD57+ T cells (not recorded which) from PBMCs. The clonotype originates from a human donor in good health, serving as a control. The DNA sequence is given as TGCGCCAGCGGCTTGGTTCCCGGCGGGTTTTCTAACTATGGCTACACCTTC. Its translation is CASGLVPGGFSNYGYTF.